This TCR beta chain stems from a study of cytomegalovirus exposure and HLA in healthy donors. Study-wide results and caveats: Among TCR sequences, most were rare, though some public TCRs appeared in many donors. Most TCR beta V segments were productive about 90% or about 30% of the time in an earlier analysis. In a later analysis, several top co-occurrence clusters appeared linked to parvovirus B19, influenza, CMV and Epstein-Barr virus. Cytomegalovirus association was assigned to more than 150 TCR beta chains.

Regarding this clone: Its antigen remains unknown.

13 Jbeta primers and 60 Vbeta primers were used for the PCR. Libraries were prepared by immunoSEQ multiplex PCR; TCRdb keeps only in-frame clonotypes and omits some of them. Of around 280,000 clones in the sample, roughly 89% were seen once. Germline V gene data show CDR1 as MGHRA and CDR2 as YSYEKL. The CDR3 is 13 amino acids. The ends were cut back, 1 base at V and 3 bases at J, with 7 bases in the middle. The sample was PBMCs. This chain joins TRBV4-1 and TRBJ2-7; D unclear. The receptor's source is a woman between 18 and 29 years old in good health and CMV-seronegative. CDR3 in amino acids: CASSQGRYYEQYF. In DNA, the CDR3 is TGCGCCAGCAGCCAAGGGCGGTACTACGAGCAGTACTTC.